This entry lists 4 T cell receptor beta chains sequenced from one sample in a study of blood T cell repertoires in COVID-19. Only in-frame clones appear in the TCRdb table, and some are missing; sequencing was by immunoSEQ multiplex PCR. Of over 75,000 clones in the sample, over 80% are singletons; the top ten hold roughly a third. Sequencing was carried out using peripheral blood. Receptor source: a woman aged 80 or over with active or convalescent COVID-19.

V and J are TRBV5-1 and TRBJ1-1, with a weak D call TRBD1 (5 bases). Per the germline V gene, CDR1 is SGHRS and CDR2 is YFSETQ. The CDR3 covers 14 residues. Trimming stripped 3 bases from V and 0 bases from J, with 9 bases between. As DNA, the CDR3 is TGCGCCAGCAGCTCAGACAGCATGAACACTGAAGCTTTCTTT. Encoded protein: CASSSDSMNTEAFF.

V and J are TRBV28 and TRBJ2-1; TRBD2 matches at 9 bases. V was pared by 3 bases and J by 7 bases, with 7 bases of the junction left unmatched. The germline V gene has CDR1 MDHEN and CDR2 SYDVKM. The CDR3 is made up of 15 amino acids. The CDR3 loop is CASSLGSGRLNEQFF. The CDR3 DNA follows: TGTGCCAGCAGTTTGGGAAGCGGGAGGTTGAATGAGCAGTTCTTC.

As to this clone: An end of the junction differs from the germline gene, which may be a read error. V is TRBV6-1 and J is TRBJ2-3, with TRBD2 matching 7 bases. CDR3 length: 16 residues. Looked up from germline, CDR1 is MNHNS and CDR2 is SASEGT. CDR3 DNA sequence: TGTGCCACCAGTGGAGGCAGCGGGGCCCGCACAGATACGCAGTATTTT. This translates into CATSGGSGARTDTQYF.

V gene TRBV19 combines with J gene TRBJ2-1; 16 nucleotides line up with TRBD2. The ends lost 6 bases at V and 9 bases at J; junction bases unmatched: 11. The CDR3 extends over 17 amino acids. Germline values: CDR1 LNHDA, CDR2 SQIVND (reference sequence). The DNA for the CDR3 is TGTGCCAGTAGCAAAGGGACTAGCGGGAGGGCGGGTAGTGAGCAGTTCTTC. It encodes CASSKGTSGRAGSEQFF.